This T cell receptor beta chain came from a study of molecular identifiers for immune sequencing clone quantification. Naive CD8 T cell sorting was performed on the CD8+CD4-CCR7+CD45RA+ phenotype. A single record per CDR3 protein comes from TCRdb applying MiXCR to the PCR reads. The table shows hundreds of thousands of distinct CDR3 sequences, with less than 30% occurring only once. Notes on this clonotype: Its antigen is unknown.

Regarding the study as a whole: Same-barcode identical TCR molecules could make highly expanded clones look smaller than they are. Effector cells kept over 98% of their molecules in clones above 20 RNA copies, while naive cells kept under 1% there.

The clonotype was recovered from a human donor in good health. Some libraries in this study had Jurkat cell RNA spiked in. What was sequenced was naive CD8+ T cells from blood, with Jurkat cell RNA spiked in. Documented subset: FACS-sorted CD8+CD4-CCR7+CD45RA+ naive T cells.

The CDR3 DNA reads as TGTGCCAGCAGCCCAACAGGTGGGGGACTTACGACAGATACGCAGTATTTT. Its protein is CASSPTGGGLTTDTQYF. The chain recombines TRBV13 with TRBJ2-3; TRBD2 is a possible D gene (6 bases). Germline lookup yields CDR1 PRHDT and CDR2 FYEKMQ (reference sequence). This CDR3 is 17 amino acids long. Trimming cost V 5 bases and J 3 bases, with 21 bases left between them.